This T cell receptor (beta chain) derives from a study of blood T cell repertoires in COVID-19. For the study at large: Some COVID-19 samples were acute and others convalescent; all came from the United States, Italy and Spain. T cells, B-cell-depleted T cells, or PBMCs supplied cDNA or gDNA.

The CDR3 has 16 residues. Unmatched junction bases numbered 7, after V lost 6 bases and J lost 6 bases. Germline V gives CDR1 SNHLY, CDR2 FYNNEI. The data were produced by immunoSEQ multiplex PCR, yet TCRdb's version contains in-frame clones alone and is incomplete. The repertoire holds around 150,000 clones, with 86% as singletons. This receptor was identified in a man aged 65-85 years with acute or convalescent COVID-19. Input material: peripheral blood. This rearrangement joins TRBV2 to TRBJ2-2; 13 bases line up with TRBD2. The chain's CDR3 is CASRGTSGRVSGELFF. The CDR3 DNA follows: TGTGCCAGCAGGGGAACTAGCGGGAGGGTCTCCGGGGAGCTGTTTTTT.